The 27 T cell receptor beta chains below come from one sample, sequenced in a study of T-cell reconstitution after alpha-beta-depleted transplantation in children. General observations from the study: T-cell counts and diversity at one year following transplant were attributed mainly to newly produced T cells.

The antigens for these receptors are not known. Unique molecular identifiers were incorporated when the TCRbeta library was constructed. TCRdb reanalysed the PCR reads using MiXCR and keeps one entry per CDR3 protein. The repertoire holds approximately 300,000 distinct CDR3 sequences, roughly 7.8% seen once, with 9.1% in the top ten. The material sequenced was peripheral blood, taken 360 days after TCRalphabeta/CD19-depleted stem cell transplant. The receptors were sampled from a female patient aged 2-10 years who had a stem cell transplant for Fanconi anemia, so the T cells may come from the graft donor.

This chain joins TRBV6-5 and TRBJ2-7, with 8 bases fitting TRBD1. This CDR3 contains 15 residues. The V gene's germline CDR1 is MNHEY and CDR2 SVGAGI. J was trimmed by 4 bases and V by 4 bases; bases with no gene match: 9. The CDR3 sequence is CASSFRTGPLYEQYF. The CDR3 DNA reads TGTGCCAGCAGTTTCCGGACAGGGCCGCTTTACGAGCAGTACTTC.

Concerning this clonotype: This may be a read error, as it is one base from a much larger clone. The V gene is TRBV29-1, the J gene TRBJ2-1; D remains ambiguous. The CDR3 sequence is 14 residues long. CDR1 is SQVTM and CDR2 is ANQGSEA in the germline V gene. The CDR3 region has the DNA TGCGGCGTTGCCAGCTTGAGCTCCTACAATGAGCAGTTCTTC. Protein: CGVASLSSYNEQFF.

The genes are TRBV7-2 and TRBJ2-1; D remains ambiguous. The V end was cut by 2 bases, the J end by 13 bases, with 12 bases between. The CDR3 consists of 12 residues. The germline V gene has CDR1 SGHTA and CDR2 FQGNSA. CDR3 sequence: CASSLRPRFQFF. Written as DNA, the CDR3 is TGTGCCAGCAGCTTAAGGCCCCGTTTCCAGTTCTTC.

This clonotype was detected a few times. This chain links TRBV7-9 with TRBJ2-5, with D hard to call. Germline-derived CDR1 and CDR2 are SEHNR and FQNEAQ (reference sequence). CDR3 length: 13 amino acids. V was trimmed by 2 bases and J by 7 bases, leaving 11 bases between them. In DNA form, the CDR3 reads TGTGCCAGCAGCTTACAGAGACCCCTGACCCAGTACTTC. Protein product: CASSLQRPLTQYF.

This clonotype showed up just a few times. The chain employs TRBV24-1 and TRBJ2-3; D is unclear. The CDR3 sequence is 14 residues long. The V and J ends lost 6 bases and 2 bases respectively, with 11 bases between them. The germline V gene encodes CDR1 KGHDR and CDR2 SFDVKD. CDR3 DNA: TGTGCCACCAGTTCCCTCTCCAACACAGATACGCAGTATTTT. It translates to CATSSLSNTDTQYF.

This chain links TRBV11-2 with TRBJ1-3; D remains unclear. Trimming took off 5 bases at V and 0 bases at J, with 11 bases between the two ends. The V gene's germline CDR1 is SGHAT and CDR2 FQNNGV. The CDR3 consists of 15 residues. In nucleotides, the CDR3 is TGTGCCAGCAGCATCCAAGGGTACTCTGGAAACACCATATATTTT. Residues: CASSIQGYSGNTIYF.

There are many counts of this clonotype. The chain couples TRBV20-1 to TRBJ2-1, with 7 positions matching TRBD1. The trim removed 5 bases at V and 0 bases at J, leaving 7 bases unmatched. The CDR3 consists of 15 residues. Germline CDR1 and CDR2: DFQATT and SNEGSKA (reference sequence). In DNA form, the CDR3 reads TGCAGTGCTGGGGCGTGGGACAGCTCCTACAATGAGCAGTTCTTC. Residues: CSAGAWDSSYNEQFF.

Many counts were recorded for this clonotype. J is TRBJ2-2 and V is TRBV5-1; tentative D call: TRBD1 (5 bases). This CDR3 is 13 amino acids long. Germline V CDR1 and CDR2: SGHRS, YFSETQ. The V and J ends lost 4 bases and 3 bases respectively, with 7 bases between them. CDR3 nucleotides: TGCGCCAGCAGCCCGACAGACACCGGGGAGCTGTTTTTT. It encodes CASSPTDTGELFF.

This clonotype was detected ten times or more. V is TRBV12-3 or TRBV12-4 and J is TRBJ1-6; D unclear. Trimming took off 4 bases at V and 9 bases at J, with 7 bases between the two ends. There are 12 residues in the CDR3. CDR3 sequence (DNA): TGTGCCAGCAGTTCAAGGGTTTCACCCCTCCACTTT. It yields the protein CASSSRVSPLHF.

This clonotype showed up many times. The CDR3 loop reads CATSSRAGDNYGYTF. The CDR3 DNA is TGTGCCACCAGCTCCCGGGCAGGGGATAACTATGGCTACACCTTC. The chain uses TRBV24-1 and TRBJ1-2; a weak D match, TRBD1 (6 bases). V was clipped by 7 bases and J by 1 base, with 15 bases between them. Germline V lookup: CDR1 KGHDR, CDR2 SFDVKD. This CDR3 is 15 amino acids long.

In its sample, this clonotype was seen a few times. The rearrangement joins TRBV11-2 to TRBJ1-1, with D unclear. The CDR3 extends over 14 amino acids. Trimming left V 7 bases short and J 2 bases short, with 14 bases between. The V gene's germline CDR1 is SGHAT and CDR2 FQNNGV. CDR3 nucleotide sequence: TGTGCCAGCACCATAAGGGCAGTCAACACTGAAGCTTTCTTT. Translation gives CASTIRAVNTEAFF. Variable domain in full (rest from reference TRBV11-2 and TRBJ1-1): EAGVAQSPRYKIIEKRQSVAFWCNPISGHATLYWYQQILGQGPKLLIQFQNNGVVDDSQLPKDRFSAERLKGVDSTLKIQPAKLEDSAVYLCASTIRAVNTEAFFGQGTRLTVV.

The CDR3 is CASSLVVASEYYEQYF. The CDR3 bases are TGCGCCAGCAGCTTGGTAGTGGCTAGCGAATACTACGAGCAGTACTTC. The chain recombines TRBV5-1 with TRBJ2-7; possibly TRBD2 for D (6 bases). The germline CDR1 and CDR2 sequences are SGHRS and YFSETQ. This CDR3 spans 16 amino acids. Trimming cost V 0 bases and J 3 bases, with 16 bases left between them.

Notes on this clonotype: This likely comes from a read error, as the CDR3 has no conserved phenylalanine or tryptophan at its end. The chain links TRBV4-2 to TRBJ2-4; no reliable D call. V lost 0 bases to trimming and J lost 8 bases, with 14 bases between them. Germline V gene data show CDR1 as LGHNA and CDR2 as YNFKEQ. The CDR3 sequence is 15 residues long. CDR3 in DNA: TGTGCCAGCAGCCAAGAGGGCCCTTACAGTGACATTCAGTACATC. Protein product: CASSQEGPYSDIQYI.

This clonotype was picked up a small number of times. The V gene is TRBV4-1, the J gene TRBJ1-4; D might be TRBD1 (6 bases). Trimming took 2 bases from V and 5 from J, leaving 9 bases between them. The germline V gene encodes CDR1 MGHRA and CDR2 YSYEKL. The CDR3 has 14 residues. CDR3 sequence (DNA): TGCGCCAGCAGCCAAAACCAGGGGAATGAAAAACTGTTTTTT. The encoded protein is CASSQNQGNEKLFF.

For this clonotype: A junction end diverges from the germline sequence, so it may reflect a read error. The chain carries TRBV12-3 or TRBV12-4 and TRBJ2-3, with D hard to call. CDR3 length equals 13 residues. The CDR3 is CASSLGRPDTLYF. CDR3 sequence (DNA): TGTGCCAGCAGTTTAGGTCGACCAGATACGCTGTATTTT.

For this clonotype: A much bigger clone sits one base away, suggesting this may be a read error. CDR3 nucleotide sequence: TGTGCCAGCTCCTTAGTCCGGGAGAGGTTCGACGAGCAGTACTTC. It encodes CASSLVRERFDEQYF. The rearrangement links TRBV27 to TRBJ2-7; D may be TRBD2 (6 bases). The V end was cut by 8 bases, the J end by 5 bases, with 22 bases between. The CDR3 sequence is 15 residues long. The germline V gene has CDR1 MNHEY and CDR2 SMNVEV (reference sequence).

This clonotype was detected many times. The chain uses TRBV20-1 and TRBJ2-7, with TRBD2 matching over 14 bases. CDR1 and CDR2 (germline): DFQATT, SNEGSKA (reference sequence). Trimming removed 8 bases from V and 0 bases from J; junction bases left unmatched: 6. The CDR3 sequence is 15 residues long. The CDR3 reads CSRLAGGTNSYEQYF. The CDR3 DNA reads as TGCAGTCGACTAGCGGGAGGGACGAACTCCTACGAGCAGTACTTC.

The rearrangement joins TRBV24-1 to TRBJ1-5, with D unclear. Germline V CDR1 and CDR2: KGHDR, SFDVKD. V was cut by 9 bases and J by 5 bases, with 22 bases left in between. CDR3 length: 16 amino acids. The CDR3 spells CATSGPLTETHQPQHF. The CDR3 nucleotides are TGTGCCACCTCTGGGCCCTTAACAGAGACCCATCAGCCCCAGCATTTT.

V is TRBV6-2 or TRBV6-3 and J is TRBJ1-1; D is unclear. The CDR3 has 16 amino acids. Trimming left V 2 bases short and J 2 bases short, with 15 bases between. Germline lookup yields CDR1 MNHEY and CDR2 SVGEGT. CDR3 in amino acids: CASSYGLAGTNTEAFF. DNA for the CDR3: TGTGCCAGCAGTTACGGACTGGCAGGTACTAACACTGAAGCTTTCTTT.

This clonotype has a count of ten or more. CDR3 bases: TGTGCCATCTCCCGGGGGGGGCAGGGAGAGACCGGGGAGCTGTTTTTT. Protein: CAISRGGQGETGELFF. This chain connects TRBV6-2 or TRBV6-3 to TRBJ2-2; TRBD2 agrees at 8 bases. Germline V gives CDR1 MNHEY, CDR2 SVGEGT. The CDR3 has 16 amino acids. J lost 5 bases, V lost 10 bases, and 15 bases had no gene match.

This clonotype was seen a single time. The conserved final phenylalanine or tryptophan is absent from the CDR3, which likely points to a read error. V usage is TRBV20-1 and J usage is TRBJ2-1; 12 nucleotides match TRBD2. This CDR3 has 16 amino acids. Germline V gene lookup returns CDR1 DFQATT and CDR2 SNEGSKA (reference sequence). V was clipped by 3 bases and J by 6 bases; unmatched bases: 9. CDR3 nucleotide sequence: TGCAGTGCTAGCCCTTATCTAGCGGGGGGGCCCAATGAGCAGTTCGTC. It specifies CSASPYLAGGPNEQFV.

This chain joins TRBV7-7 and TRBJ2-1; 14 nucleotides line up with TRBD2. The CDR3 spans 16 residues. V lost 5 bases to trimming and J lost 8 bases; unmatched junction nucleotides: 8. Germline V lookup: CDR1 SSHAT, CDR2 FNYEAQ (reference sequence). The CDR3 coding sequence is TGTGCCAGCAGCCGGGGACTAGCGGGGGCCTCACATGAGCAGTTCTTC. It translates to CASSRGLAGASHEQFF.

This clonotype was observed a handful of times. The chain uses TRBV7-9 and TRBJ1-5; D is unresolved. The CDR3 consists of 13 residues. The V end was cut by 5 bases, the J end by 5 bases, with 10 bases between. Germline CDR1 reads SEHNR; CDR2 reads FQNEAQ (reference sequence). The CDR3 DNA reads as TGTGCCAGCAGCCCGGGAGGTGATCAGCCCCAGCATTTT. Amino acid sequence: CASSPGGDQPQHF.

The rearrangement uses TRBV30 and TRBJ1-3; unclear D gene. The germline V gene has CDR1 GTSNPN and CDR2 SVGIG (reference sequence). There are 13 residues in the CDR3. The ends were cut back, 2 bases at V and 4 bases at J, with 9 bases in the middle. The DNA for the CDR3 is TGTGCCTGGAGTCACGTCATAGGAAACACCATATATTTT. Translation gives CAWSHVIGNTIYF.

This clonotype has ten or more counts. This chain joins TRBV4-2 and TRBJ2-7, with 9 bases lining up with TRBD2. V shed 1 base and J 5 bases; nucleotides not matched to a gene: 6. This CDR3 contains 15 residues. CDR1 is LGHNA and CDR2 is YNFKEQ in the germline V gene. The CDR3: CASSQAGTSLNEQYF. DNA for the CDR3: TGTGCCAGCAGCCAAGCCGGGACTAGCCTTAACGAGCAGTACTTC.

V is TRBV4-3 and J is TRBJ1-2, with D unclear. The CDR3 sequence is 13 residues long. CDR1 is LGHNA, CDR2 YSLEER, per germline. Trimming stripped 4 bases from V and 8 bases from J, with 14 bases between. The CDR3 loop is CASSPSATFGYTF. CDR3 DNA: TGCGCCAGCAGCCCCTCCGCGACGTTCGGCTACACCTTC.

This clonotype was recorded many times. This sequence joins TRBV28 and TRBJ2-7; D remains ambiguous. This CDR3 is 13 amino acids long. CDR1 is MDHEN, CDR2 SYDVKM, per germline. Trimming removed 4 bases at V and 9 bases at J, with 16 bases between. This CDR3 is CASSYGLEAVQYV. In nucleotides, the CDR3 is TGTGCCAGCAGTTATGGCCTTGAAGCTGTGCAGTACGTC.